This is a list of T cell receptor beta chains from one sample in a study of T-cell reconstitution after alpha-beta-depleted transplantation in children. TCRdb independently ran MiXCR on the PCR reads; one entry per CDR3 protein. The repertoire holds about a million distinct CDR3 sequences, about 29% seen once, with about 28% in the top ten. Sequencing used PBMCs, mostly from graft donor cells, obtained 360 days after TCRalphabeta/CD19-depleted stem cell transplant. All receptors derive from a boy in the first two years of life who had a stem cell transplant for SCID, so the T cells may come from the graft donor. The CDR3 runs from the conserved cysteine through the conserved F or W. The D gene is left open where the match is weak. A row's size may be missing; if present it is once, few, many or a size class.

clone_size: few
j_call: TRBJ2-3
d_call: TRBD2
v_call: TRBV11-1
cdr3_nt: TGTGCCAGCAGCAGTGGGCTCCCTAGCGGGGGGACCCGCACAGATACGCAGTATTTT
cdr3_aa: CASSSGLPSGGTRTDTQYF

clone_size: few
j_call: TRBJ2-1
d_call: -
v_call: TRBV4-2
cdr3_nt: TGTGCCAGCAGCCAAGGAGACCGGCCCGGCACCGGAGATGAGCAGTTCTTC
cdr3_aa: CASSQGDRPGTGDEQFF

clone_size: few
j_call: TRBJ1-2
d_call: -
v_call: TRBV6-1
cdr3_nt: TGTGCCAGCACGCCGGCCGGGGTTAACTATGGCTACACCTTC
cdr3_aa: CASTPAGVNYGYTF

clone_size: -
j_call: TRBJ2-7
d_call: -
v_call: TRBV30
cdr3_nt: TGTGCGGCAGGGTTTTCAACTTACGAGCAGTACTTC
cdr3_aa: CAAGFSTYEQYF

clone_size: -
j_call: TRBJ2-3
d_call: -
v_call: TRBV11-2
cdr3_nt: TGTGCCAGCAGCGAAAGCCCGGGAGATACGCAGTATTTT
cdr3_aa: CASSESPGDTQYF

clone_size: once
j_call: TRBJ2-1
d_call: TRBD2
v_call: TRBV10-3
cdr3_nt: TGTGCCATCGGTACTAGCGGGGCTTACAATGAGCAGTTCTTC
cdr3_aa: CAIGTSGAYNEQFF

clone_size: -
j_call: TRBJ1-1
d_call: -
v_call: TRBV5-1
cdr3_nt: TGCGCCAGCAGCTTGGGGGCGACAGTGAGTAGGACTGAAGCTTTCTTT
cdr3_aa: CASSLGATVSRTEAFF

clone_size: -
j_call: TRBJ2-7
d_call: -
v_call: TRBV4-3
cdr3_nt: TGCGCCAGCAGCCAAGAACTAACAGGGACTACCCCCTACGAGCAGTACTTC
cdr3_aa: CASSQELTGTTPYEQYF

clone_size: -
j_call: TRBJ1-2
d_call: -
v_call: TRBV7-9
cdr3_nt: TGTGCCAGCAGCCGGGACAAATATGGCTACACCTTC
cdr3_aa: CASSRDKYGYTF

clone_size: -
j_call: TRBJ2-7
d_call: -
v_call: TRBV5-1
cdr3_nt: TGCGCCAGCAGCGTAGTACAGGGAGACAGGATACCATACTACGAGCAGTACTTC
cdr3_aa: CASSVVQGDRIPYYEQYF

clone_size: few
j_call: TRBJ2-5
d_call: -
v_call: TRBV7-9
cdr3_nt: TGTGCCAGCGGCCCCCCTTGGGGCCTTAAAGAGACCCAGTACTTC
cdr3_aa: CASGPPWGLKETQYF

clone_size: few
j_call: TRBJ1-1
d_call: -
v_call: TRBV7-9
cdr3_nt: TGTGCCAGCAGCTTAGATCACGGCAGGGTTGGGACTGAAGCTTTCTTT
cdr3_aa: CASSLDHGRVGTEAFF

clone_size: -
j_call: TRBJ1-2
d_call: TRBD1
v_call: TRBV5-1
cdr3_nt: TGCGCCAGCAGCCCTCGGACAGGCGCTCACTACACCTTC
cdr3_aa: CASSPRTGAHYTF

clone_size: -
j_call: TRBJ2-5
d_call: TRBD1
v_call: TRBV5-4
cdr3_nt: TGTGCCAGCAGCTTTCAAGGGGGCGGAGAGACCCAGTACTTC
cdr3_aa: CASSFQGGGETQYF

clone_size: -
j_call: TRBJ2-5
d_call: TRBD2
v_call: TRBV25-1
cdr3_nt: TGTGCCAGCAGTCCTCGTCCGCGACTAGCGGAGCAAGAGACCCAGTACTTC
cdr3_aa: CASSPRPRLAEQETQYF

clone_size: once
j_call: TRBJ2-2
d_call: TRBD2
v_call: TRBV4-2
cdr3_nt: TGTGCCAGCAGCCAGACAGAGAGACGGGGGGGCCAGACCGGGGAGCTGTTTTTT
cdr3_aa: CASSQTERRGGQTGELFF

clone_size: -
j_call: TRBJ2-1
d_call: TRBD2
v_call: TRBV20-1
cdr3_nt: TGCAGTGCGACTCGGGGCAGCGGGGTCAATGAGCAGTTCTTC
cdr3_aa: CSATRGSGVNEQFF

clone_size: many
j_call: TRBJ2-7
d_call: -
v_call: TRBV12-3/TRBV12-4
cdr3_nt: TGTGCCAGCAGCACGGGGCCCTACGAGCAGTACTTC
cdr3_aa: CASSTGPYEQYF

clone_size: many
j_call: TRBJ2-1
d_call: TRBD2
v_call: TRBV7-3
cdr3_nt: TGTGCCAGCAGCCCCCTGCTAGCGGGGGGTTACAATGAGCAGTTCTTC
cdr3_aa: CASSPLLAGGYNEQFF

clone_size: -
j_call: TRBJ2-3
d_call: -
v_call: TRBV12-3/TRBV12-4
cdr3_nt: TGTGCCAGCAGTTTCATACAGGGGCGGGGGACAGATACGCAGTATTTT
cdr3_aa: CASSFIQGRGTDTQYF

clone_size: -
j_call: TRBJ1-2
d_call: TRBD1
v_call: TRBV12-3/TRBV12-4
cdr3_nt: TGTGCCAGCAGTCTACGGACAGGGAGGGGTCGCTATGGCTACACCTTC
cdr3_aa: CASSLRTGRGRYGYTF

clone_size: few
j_call: TRBJ2-1
d_call: -
v_call: TRBV12-3/TRBV12-4
cdr3_nt: TGTGCCAGCAGTCAGAGCTCCTACAATGAGCAGTTCTTC
cdr3_aa: CASSQSSYNEQFF

clone_size: -
j_call: TRBJ2-7
d_call: TRBD1
v_call: TRBV20-1
cdr3_nt: TGCAGTGCTAATGTCAGGGGGCATTCGGAGCAGTACTTC
cdr3_aa: CSANVRGHSEQYF

clone_size: -
j_call: TRBJ2-3
d_call: -
v_call: TRBV20-1
cdr3_nt: TGCAGTGCTGCGGGACAATGGGATACGCAGTATTTT
cdr3_aa: CSAAGQWDTQYF

clone_size: few
j_call: TRBJ1-1
d_call: -
v_call: TRBV5-5
cdr3_nt: TGTGCCAGCAGCTTCCTTTGGGGATCTGAAGCTTTCTTT
cdr3_aa: CASSFLWGSEAFF

clone_size: -
j_call: TRBJ1-6
d_call: -
v_call: TRBV5-1
cdr3_nt: TGCGCCAGCAGCCTGGGTGCACCGTATAATTCACCCCTCCACTTT
cdr3_aa: CASSLGAPYNSPLHF

clone_size: -
j_call: TRBJ1-5
d_call: TRBD1
v_call: TRBV30
cdr3_nt: TGTGCCTGGAGTTGGGACAGGTCGCGGAGGCCCCAGCATTTT
cdr3_aa: CAWSWDRSRRPQHF

clone_size: few
j_call: TRBJ2-3
d_call: -
v_call: TRBV4-2
cdr3_nt: TGTGCCAGCAGCCAAGATCCAACAGATACGCAGTATTTT
cdr3_aa: CASSQDPTDTQYF

clone_size: -
j_call: TRBJ1-5
d_call: -
v_call: TRBV12-3/TRBV12-4
cdr3_nt: TGTGCCAGCAGTTTAAGAGGACACACAAGGGATCAGCCCCAGCATTTT
cdr3_aa: CASSLRGHTRDQPQHF

clone_size: -
j_call: TRBJ2-7
d_call: -
v_call: TRBV5-1
cdr3_nt: TGCGCCAGCAGCTTTTACAGGGAGGGGTACGAGCAGTACTTC
cdr3_aa: CASSFYREGYEQYF

clone_size: few
j_call: TRBJ2-7
d_call: -
v_call: TRBV12-3/TRBV12-4
cdr3_nt: TGTGCCAGCAGCTTAATCTTGGGGAGATTCCCCTACGAGCAGTACTTC
cdr3_aa: CASSLILGRFPYEQYF

clone_size: -
j_call: TRBJ1-2
d_call: -
v_call: TRBV20-1
cdr3_nt: TGCAGTGCCCTAGGGATTCAGGGAAACTATGGCTACACCTTC
cdr3_aa: CSALGIQGNYGYTF

clone_size: -
j_call: TRBJ1-1
d_call: TRBD1
v_call: TRBV20-1
cdr3_nt: TGCAGTGCTAGAGGGACAGGGGTGCGCACTGAAGCTTTCTTT
cdr3_aa: CSARGTGVRTEAFF

clone_size: -
j_call: TRBJ2-7
d_call: -
v_call: TRBV29-1
cdr3_nt: TGCAGCGTTGAATTTGACAGGACCTACGAGCAGTACTTC
cdr3_aa: CSVEFDRTYEQYF

clone_size: -
j_call: TRBJ1-2
d_call: TRBD1
v_call: TRBV6-1
cdr3_nt: TGTGCCAGCAGTGTGCGACAGGGGAACTATGGCTACACCTTC
cdr3_aa: CASSVRQGNYGYTF

clone_size: -
j_call: TRBJ2-3
d_call: -
v_call: TRBV18
cdr3_nt: TGTGCCAGCTCACCACCAGGGGTACGTGGAGATACGCAGTATTTT
cdr3_aa: CASSPPGVRGDTQYF

clone_size: few
j_call: TRBJ2-5
d_call: -
v_call: TRBV11-2
cdr3_nt: TGTGCCAGCAGCCGCCGTTTCCTAGAGAAAGAGACCCAGTACTTC
cdr3_aa: CASSRRFLEKETQYF

clone_size: few
j_call: TRBJ2-3
d_call: -
v_call: TRBV28
cdr3_nt: TGTGCCAGCAGTCCATTTTCGAGGGGGAGGAGGACAGATACGCAGTATTTT
cdr3_aa: CASSPFSRGRRTDTQYF

clone_size: few
j_call: TRBJ1-2
d_call: TRBD1
v_call: TRBV2
cdr3_nt: TGTGCCAGCAGGGGACAGCGGGGCTACACCTTC
cdr3_aa: CASRGQRGYTF

clone_size: -
j_call: TRBJ2-3
d_call: TRBD1
v_call: TRBV11-2
cdr3_nt: TGTGCCAGCAGCTCAATCGACAGGGGGCACACAGATACGCAGTATTTT
cdr3_aa: CASSSIDRGHTDTQYF

clone_size: few
j_call: TRBJ2-1
d_call: -
v_call: TRBV27
cdr3_nt: TGTGCCAGCACCCCACGGAGCGCAGGGGGGGATGAGCAGTTCTTC
cdr3_aa: CASTPRSAGGDEQFF

clone_size: few
j_call: TRBJ2-2
d_call: TRBD1
v_call: TRBV24-1
cdr3_nt: TGTGCCACCAGTGATACGAACGGACAGGGCGCCGGGGAGCTGTTTTTT
cdr3_aa: CATSDTNGQGAGELFF

clone_size: few
j_call: TRBJ2-2
d_call: -
v_call: TRBV5-1
cdr3_nt: TGCGCCAGCAGCTTGCGGGAGACCGCCGGGGAGCTGTTTTTT
cdr3_aa: CASSLRETAGELFF

clone_size: -
j_call: TRBJ2-3
d_call: -
v_call: TRBV5-6
cdr3_nt: TGTGCCAGCAGCGGCCCGCCAGGTCGACTCGGCGCAGATACGCAGTATTTT
cdr3_aa: CASSGPPGRLGADTQYF

clone_size: -
j_call: TRBJ2-3
d_call: -
v_call: TRBV29-1
cdr3_nt: TGCAGCGCTCCCGGACACGGTAGCACAGATACGCAGTATTTT
cdr3_aa: CSAPGHGSTDTQYF

clone_size: -
j_call: TRBJ2-5
d_call: TRBD1
v_call: TRBV5-1
cdr3_nt: TGCGCCAGCAGCCCCCGCAACTGGACAGGGGGGGAGACCCAGTACTTC
cdr3_aa: CASSPRNWTGGETQYF

clone_size: -
j_call: TRBJ1-2
d_call: TRBD1
v_call: TRBV6-5
cdr3_nt: TGTGCCAGCAGTTACCCACCGGACAGGGCTGTCTATGGCTACACCTTC
cdr3_aa: CASSYPPDRAVYGYTF

clone_size: few
j_call: TRBJ2-7
d_call: -
v_call: TRBV2
cdr3_nt: TGTGCCAGCAGCGACGACAAGGGGCAGTACTTC
cdr3_aa: CASSDDKGQYF

clone_size: many
j_call: TRBJ2-5
d_call: -
v_call: TRBV7-2
cdr3_nt: TGTGCCAGCAGCTCCGAGAGGGTGGCAGAGACCCAGTACTTC
cdr3_aa: CASSSERVAETQYF

clone_size: few
j_call: TRBJ2-7
d_call: TRBD2
v_call: TRBV4-2
cdr3_nt: TGTGCCAGCAGCCCTAGCGACGCTAGCGGCAACTACGAGCAGTACTTC
cdr3_aa: CASSPSDASGNYEQYF

clone_size: many
j_call: TRBJ1-1
d_call: -
v_call: TRBV29-1
cdr3_nt: TGCAGCGTTTCAAGAAACACTGAAGCTTTCTTT
cdr3_aa: CSVSRNTEAFF

clone_size: few
j_call: TRBJ2-7
d_call: TRBD1
v_call: TRBV5-1
cdr3_nt: TGCGCCAGCAGCTTGGGGCGCCGGGACAGGATTTTGCACGAGCAGTACTTC
cdr3_aa: CASSLGRRDRILHEQYF

clone_size: -
j_call: TRBJ2-2
d_call: -
v_call: TRBV24-1
cdr3_nt: TGTGCCACCGGGGAAAACGGGAACACCGGGGAGCTGTTTTTT
cdr3_aa: CATGENGNTGELFF

clone_size: -
j_call: TRBJ1-5
d_call: TRBD1
v_call: TRBV20-1
cdr3_nt: TGCAGTGCTAGGACGCTCCCAAGGACAGGGTACAATCAGCCCCAGCATTTT
cdr3_aa: CSARTLPRTGYNQPQHF

clone_size: -
j_call: TRBJ2-7
d_call: -
v_call: TRBV12-5
cdr3_nt: TGTGCTAGTGGTGGGAATATAGAGTTCCCCTACGAGCAGTACTTC
cdr3_aa: CASGGNIEFPYEQYF

clone_size: -
j_call: TRBJ1-1
d_call: -
v_call: TRBV7-3
cdr3_nt: TGTGCCAGCAGCCCAGTTTTTGGAGCTGAAGCTTTCTTT
cdr3_aa: CASSPVFGAEAFF

clone_size: many
j_call: TRBJ1-2
d_call: -
v_call: TRBV28
cdr3_nt: TGTGCCAGCAGGCCCAGGGTAACCACTAACTATGGCTACACCTTC
cdr3_aa: CASRPRVTTNYGYTF

clone_size: -
j_call: TRBJ1-2
d_call: -
v_call: TRBV27
cdr3_nt: TGTGCCAGCAGTTTTTTAGCAGGGCTTGGCTACACCTTC
cdr3_aa: CASSFLAGLGYTF

clone_size: -
j_call: TRBJ1-1
d_call: -
v_call: TRBV20-1
cdr3_nt: TGCAGTGCTATAGGGGAAGTTTCTCTATATGAAGCTTTCTTT
cdr3_aa: CSAIGEVSLYEAFF